The source of this TCR beta chain is a study of T cells in Graves' hyperthyroidism and ophthalmopathy. At the level of the study: Peripheral blood samples were taken at initial diagnosis, prior to any treatment. General study points: A 13 V-J signature model discriminated ophthalmopathy versus stable hyperthyroidism.

Absent ophthalmopathy progression within 18 months defined stable Graves' hyperthyroidism. Germline CDR1 and CDR2: LNHDA and SQIVND (reference sequence). The trim removed 3 bases at V and 5 bases at J, leaving 4 bases unmatched. This CDR3 is built from 14 residues. Amplification of TCR beta CDR3 regions was performed using RNA transcripts as template. An initial round of RT-PCR targeting the TCR CDR3 relied on the HTBI primer set. MiXCR, applied by TCRdb to the multiplex PCR reads, yields one record per CDR3 protein. The table records a few hundred thousand distinct CDR3 sequences, around a fifth of them present only once. This clonotype was seen a few times. Its specificity is unknown.

This clonotype originated in a woman in her forties or fifties with Graves' hyperthyroidism. The chain is built from TRBV19 and TRBJ1-5, with 7 bases that match TRBD1. Material for sequencing was blood. This chain's CDR3 is CASSIETGYQPQHF. The CDR3 DNA reads as TGTGCCAGTAGTATCGAGACAGGGTATCAGCCCCAGCATTTT.